These 5 T cell receptor beta chains were all obtained from the same sample, sequenced in a study of T cell responses to AZD1222 COVID-19 vaccine. The method was immunoSEQ multiplex PCR; TCRdb's version includes in-frame clones alone and lacks a portion of them. The data contain some 54,000 clones, roughly 85% of them singletons. Sequences were derived from peripheral blood, sampled on day 0 of AZD1222 vaccination. The receptors come from an adult in good health.

There are a few counts of this clone. V is TRBV29-1 and J is TRBJ1-1; TRBD1 might be the D (6 bases). V lost 7 bases and J lost 0, with 12 bases in between. This CDR3 spans 13 amino acids. The germline CDR1 and CDR2 sequences are SQVTM and ANQGSEA. In DNA form, the CDR3 reads TGCAGCGCCCGAACAGGGCTGAACACTGAAGCTTTCTTT. Amino acid sequence: CSARTGLNTEAFF.

The rearrangement links TRBV2 to TRBJ1-1, with 9 nucleotides matching TRBD1. The CDR3 extends over 15 amino acids. V dropped 3 bases and J dropped 5; count of bases not matched to a gene: 7. Germline V gene sequence: CDR1 SNHLY, CDR2 FYNNEI. CDR3 sequence (DNA): TGTGCCAGCAGTGATTACAGGGGGCGAGGAACTGAAGCTTTCTTT. Amino acids: CASSDYRGRGTEAFF.

There are a few counts of this clone. The CDR3 sequence: CAWSHVRGSYNEQFF. CDR3 nucleotides: TGTGCCTGGAGCCACGTGAGGGGCTCCTACAATGAGCAGTTCTTC. The genes are TRBV30 and TRBJ2-1; D possibly uses TRBD1 or TRBD2 (5 bases each). The CDR3 is 15 residues long. V was shortened by 3 bases and J by 0 bases, with 12 bases between the two germline ends. Germline-derived CDR1 and CDR2 are GTSNPN and SVGIG (reference sequence).

This rearrangement joins TRBV27 to TRBJ2-7; D call uncertain. The CDR3 has 14 amino acids. The V gene's germline CDR1 is MNHEY and CDR2 SMNVEV (reference sequence). Between the trimmed V and J ends, which lost 3 bases and 0 bases, there was a span of 9 bases. This chain's CDR3 is CASSFSTNSYEQYF. The CDR3 region has the DNA TGTGCCAGCAGTTTTAGCACTAACTCCTACGAGCAGTACTTC.

This clone was seen more than once but under ten times. The rearrangement joins TRBV14 to TRBJ2-2; D remains unclear. V was trimmed by 5 bases and J by 6 bases, leaving 19 bases between them. CDR1 is SGHDN, CDR2 FVKESK, per germline. The CDR3 runs 16 residues. As DNA, the CDR3 is TGTGCCAGCAGCGCCCTGGGTCCCCCGAGTGCCGGGGAGCTGTTTTTT. Translation gives CASSALGPPSAGELFF.